This T cell receptor (beta chain) appears in the sequencing data of a study of cytomegalovirus exposure and HLA in healthy donors. CDR1 and CDR2 from the germline V gene are SGHNT and YYREEE (reference sequence). Trimming shortened V by 6 bases and J by 7 bases, and 16 bases separated the two germline ends. The CDR3 totals 13 residues. This clone came up a few times. Its antigen is unknown. Study conclusions and caveats: The study reported that TCR beta sequences accurately predicted HLA-A and HLA-B alleles in most subjects.

The PCR used 60 Vbeta and 13 Jbeta primers. Generated by immunoSEQ multiplex PCR, the TCRdb table keeps only in-frame clones and is missing some. The sample consists of 95,000 to 150,000 clones, about 84% of them appearing once. The TCR was taken from a young man in good health and CMV-seropositive. Sequenced input: PBMCs. The chain recombines TRBV5-4 with TRBJ1-1; D ambiguous. CDR3 sequence: CASINQAHGEAFF. The CDR3 DNA reads as TGTGCCAGCATTAACCAGGCGCACGGTGAAGCTTTCTTT.